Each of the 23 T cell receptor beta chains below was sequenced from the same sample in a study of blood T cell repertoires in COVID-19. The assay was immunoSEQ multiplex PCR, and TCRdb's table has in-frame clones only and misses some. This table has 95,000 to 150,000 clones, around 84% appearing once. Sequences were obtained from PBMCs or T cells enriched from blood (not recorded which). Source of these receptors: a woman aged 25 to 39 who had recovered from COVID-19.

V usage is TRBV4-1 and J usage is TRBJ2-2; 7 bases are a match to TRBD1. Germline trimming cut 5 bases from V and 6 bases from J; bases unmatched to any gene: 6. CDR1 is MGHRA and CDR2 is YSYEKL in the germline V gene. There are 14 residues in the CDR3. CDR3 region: CASSIHRGPGELFF. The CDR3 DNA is TGCGCCAGCAGCATCCACAGGGGACCCGGGGAGCTGTTTTTT.

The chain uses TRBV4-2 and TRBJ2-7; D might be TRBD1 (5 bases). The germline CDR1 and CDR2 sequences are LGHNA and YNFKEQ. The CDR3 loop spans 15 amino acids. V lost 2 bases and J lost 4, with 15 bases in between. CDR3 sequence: CASSQYPGQGYEQYF. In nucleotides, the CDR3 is TGTGCCAGCAGCCAATACCCGGGCCAGGGTTACGAGCAGTACTTC.

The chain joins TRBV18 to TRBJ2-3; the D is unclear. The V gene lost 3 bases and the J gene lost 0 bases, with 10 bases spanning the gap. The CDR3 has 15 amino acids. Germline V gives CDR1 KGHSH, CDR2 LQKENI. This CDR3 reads CASSPGRSSTDTQYF. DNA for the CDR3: TGTGCCAGCTCACCGGGCCGATCTAGCACAGATACGCAGTATTTT.

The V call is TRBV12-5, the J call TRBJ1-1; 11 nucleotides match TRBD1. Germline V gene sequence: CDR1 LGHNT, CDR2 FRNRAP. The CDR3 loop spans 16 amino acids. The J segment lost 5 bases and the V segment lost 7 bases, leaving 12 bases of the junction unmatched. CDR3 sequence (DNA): TGTGCTAGTGCCCGGACAGGGGGCGAAGGGGGGACTGAAGCTTTCTTT. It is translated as CASARTGGEGGTEAFF.

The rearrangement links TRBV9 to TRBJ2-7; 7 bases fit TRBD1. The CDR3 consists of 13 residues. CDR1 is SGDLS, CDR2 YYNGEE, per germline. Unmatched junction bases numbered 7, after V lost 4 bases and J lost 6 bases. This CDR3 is CASSKLGGREQYF. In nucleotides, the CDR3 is TGTGCCAGCAGCAAACTAGGGGGCCGCGAGCAGTACTTC.

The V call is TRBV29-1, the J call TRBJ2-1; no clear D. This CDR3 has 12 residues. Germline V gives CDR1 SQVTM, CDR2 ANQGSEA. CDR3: CVSGSSYNEQFF. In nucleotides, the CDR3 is TGCGTCTCCGGTAGCTCCTACAATGAGCAGTTCTTC.

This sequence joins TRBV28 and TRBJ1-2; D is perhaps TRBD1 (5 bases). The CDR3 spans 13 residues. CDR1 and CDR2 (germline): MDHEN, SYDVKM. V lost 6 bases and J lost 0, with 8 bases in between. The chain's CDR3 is CASRYRPNYGYTF. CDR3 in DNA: TGTGCCAGCAGGTACAGGCCTAACTATGGCTACACCTTC.

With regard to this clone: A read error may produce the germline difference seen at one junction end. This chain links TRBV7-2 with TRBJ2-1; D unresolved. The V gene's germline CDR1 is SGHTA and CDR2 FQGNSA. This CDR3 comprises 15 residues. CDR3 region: CASSVAVSLYNEQFF. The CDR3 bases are TGTGCCAGCAGCGTAGCCGTTTCCCTCTACAATGAGCAGTTCTTC.

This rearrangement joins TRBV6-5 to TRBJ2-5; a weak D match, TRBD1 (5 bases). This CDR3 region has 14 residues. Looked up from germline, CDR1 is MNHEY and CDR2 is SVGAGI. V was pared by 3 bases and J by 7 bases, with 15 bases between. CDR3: CASSYDSTRVTQYF. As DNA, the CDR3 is TGTGCCAGCAGTTATGACAGCACAAGAGTGACCCAGTACTTC.

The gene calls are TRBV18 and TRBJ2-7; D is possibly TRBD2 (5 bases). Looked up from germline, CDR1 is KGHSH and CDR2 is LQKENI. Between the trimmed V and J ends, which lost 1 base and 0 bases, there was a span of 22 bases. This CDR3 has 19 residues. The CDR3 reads CASSPLGSQITRSSYEQYF. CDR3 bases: TGTGCCAGCTCACCACTGGGGAGCCAGATCACCCGTTCCTCCTACGAGCAGTACTTC. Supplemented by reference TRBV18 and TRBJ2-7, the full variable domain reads NAGVMQNPRHLVRRRGQEARLRCSPMKGHSHVYWYRQLPEEGLKFMVYLQKENIIDESGMPKERFSAEFPKEGPSILRIQQVVRGDSAAYFCASSPLGSQITRSSYEQYFGPGTRLTVT.

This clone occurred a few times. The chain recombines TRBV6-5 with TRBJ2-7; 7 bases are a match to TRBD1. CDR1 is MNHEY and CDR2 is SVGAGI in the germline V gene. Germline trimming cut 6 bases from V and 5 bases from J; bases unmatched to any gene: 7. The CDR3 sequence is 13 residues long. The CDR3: CASRETGTHEQYF. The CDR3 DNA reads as TGTGCCAGCAGGGAGACAGGGACCCACGAGCAGTACTTC.

The chain's CDR3 is CASSFSSGPYNEQFF. The CDR3 bases are TGTGCCAGCAGCTTCTCTAGCGGGCCTTACAATGAGCAGTTCTTC. The chain uses TRBV11-3 and TRBJ2-1; 8 bases are a match to TRBD2. Germline loops: CDR1 SGHNT, CDR2 YENEEA. CDR3 size: 15 residues. The ends lost 3 bases at V and 4 bases at J; junction bases unmatched: 5. Supplemented by reference TRBV11-3 and TRBJ2-1, the full variable domain reads EAGVVQSPRYKIIEKKQPVAFWCNPISGHNTLYWYLQNLGQGPELLIRYENEEAVDDSQLPKDRFSAERLKGVDSTLKIQPAELGDSAVYLCASSFSSGPYNEQFFGPGTRLTVL.

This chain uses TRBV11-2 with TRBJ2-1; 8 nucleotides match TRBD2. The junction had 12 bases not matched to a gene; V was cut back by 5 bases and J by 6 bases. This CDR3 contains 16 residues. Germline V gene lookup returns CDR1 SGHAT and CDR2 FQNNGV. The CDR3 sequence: CASSPRTGGTPNEQFF. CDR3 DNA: TGTGCCAGCAGCCCAAGAACGGGGGGGACCCCCAATGAGCAGTTCTTC.

CDR3 nucleotide sequence: TGCAGTGCTAGTCGGGACAGGGCTACCGGGGAGCTGTTTTTT. It specifies CSASRDRATGELFF. This sequence joins TRBV20-1 and TRBJ2-2, with 9 bases matching TRBD1. V lost 3 bases and J lost 5; bases outside the gene matches: 4. The CDR3 has 14 amino acids. Germline values: CDR1 DFQATT, CDR2 SNEGSKA (reference sequence).

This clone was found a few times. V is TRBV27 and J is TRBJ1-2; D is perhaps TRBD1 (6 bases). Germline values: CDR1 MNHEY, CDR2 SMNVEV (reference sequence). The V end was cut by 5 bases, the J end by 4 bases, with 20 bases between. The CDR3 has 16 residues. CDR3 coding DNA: TGTGCCAGCAGTACCAGACAGGACCCCCACATCTATGGCTACACCTTC. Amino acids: CASSTRQDPHIYGYTF.

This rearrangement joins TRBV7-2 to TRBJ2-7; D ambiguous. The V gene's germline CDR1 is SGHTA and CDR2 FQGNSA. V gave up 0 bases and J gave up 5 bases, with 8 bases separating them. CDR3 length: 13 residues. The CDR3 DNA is TGTGCCAGCAGCTTAGCGCCCCGAGACGAGCAGTACTTC. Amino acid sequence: CASSLAPRDEQYF.

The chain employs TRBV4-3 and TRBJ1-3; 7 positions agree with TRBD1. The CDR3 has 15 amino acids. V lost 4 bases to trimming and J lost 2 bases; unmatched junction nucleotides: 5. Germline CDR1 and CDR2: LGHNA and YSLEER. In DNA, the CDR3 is TGCGCCAGCAGCCTGGACAGGATGACTGGAAACACCATATATTTT. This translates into CASSLDRMTGNTIYF.

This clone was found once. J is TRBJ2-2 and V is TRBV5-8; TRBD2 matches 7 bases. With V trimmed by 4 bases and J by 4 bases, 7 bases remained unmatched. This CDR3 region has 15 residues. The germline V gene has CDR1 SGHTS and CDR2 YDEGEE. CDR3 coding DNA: TGTGCCAGCAGCCCCTTGCGGGAGAGCACCGGGGAGCTGTTTTTT. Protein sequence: CASSPLRESTGELFF.

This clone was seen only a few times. The CDR3 DNA follows: TGTGCCAGCAGTGAGTGGCTAGCCGGAAACACCATATATTTT. Its protein is CASSEWLAGNTIYF. V gene TRBV2 combines with J gene TRBJ1-3; D uncertain. V was cut by 3 bases and J by 4 bases, with 10 bases left in between. The CDR3 is made up of 14 amino acids. The germline gives CDR1 SNHLY, CDR2 FYNNEI.

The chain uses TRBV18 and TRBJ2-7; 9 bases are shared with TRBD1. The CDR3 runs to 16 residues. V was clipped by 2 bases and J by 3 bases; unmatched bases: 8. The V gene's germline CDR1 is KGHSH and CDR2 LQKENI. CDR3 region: CASSPTGGRTSYEQYF. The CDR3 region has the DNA TGTGCCAGCTCACCAACAGGGGGCCGAACAAGCTACGAGCAGTACTTC.

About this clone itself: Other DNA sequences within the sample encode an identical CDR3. CDR3 protein: CAISPTGVETQYF. CDR3 nucleotide sequence: TGTGCCATCAGTCCGACAGGCGTGGAGACCCAGTACTTC. The chain employs TRBV10-3 and TRBJ2-5; D might be TRBD1 (6 bases). Germline CDR1 ENHRY, CDR2 SYGVKD. The CDR3 spans 13 residues. V shed 5 bases and J shed 5 bases, with 12 bases lying between them.

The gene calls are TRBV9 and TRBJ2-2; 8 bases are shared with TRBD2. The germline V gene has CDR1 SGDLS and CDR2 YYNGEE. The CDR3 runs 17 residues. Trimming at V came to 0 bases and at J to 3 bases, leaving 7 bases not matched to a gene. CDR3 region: CASSVDFSGTYTGELFF. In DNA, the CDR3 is TGTGCCAGCAGCGTAGATTTTAGCGGGACTTACACCGGGGAGCTGTTTTTT.

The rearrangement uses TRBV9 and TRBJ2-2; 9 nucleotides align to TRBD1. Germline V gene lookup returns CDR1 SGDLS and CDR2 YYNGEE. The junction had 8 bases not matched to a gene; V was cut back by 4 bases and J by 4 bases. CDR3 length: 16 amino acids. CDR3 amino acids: CASSPRTGALTGELFF. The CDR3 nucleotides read TGTGCCAGCAGCCCCAGGACAGGGGCCCTCACCGGGGAGCTGTTTTTT.